This T cell receptor beta chain was sequenced for a study of shared clonotypes between healthy human individuals. Overall study findings and caveats: Few donors limited the genetic and exposure-history diversity represented.

Terminally differentiated effector memory CD45RA+ cells were excluded from the naive CD8 cells, which were CD45RO-negative and positively selected for CCR7. On this clone itself: The antigen is unknown.

Generated by immunoSEQ multiplex PCR, the TCRdb table keeps only in-frame clones and is missing some. The sample holds nearly 2 million clones, just under 95% seen once. CDR3 length equals 20 residues. From germline, CDR1 is LGHNA and CDR2 YSLEER. V was cut by 1 base and J by 1 base, with 25 bases left in between. The TCR originated in a man aged 18 to 30 in good health. V usage is TRBV4-3 and J usage is TRBJ2-5; TRBD2 is a possible D gene (7 bases). The sample consisted of naive CD8+ T cells sorted from blood. CDR3 protein: CASSQGPGGANIEAQETQYF. In nucleotides, the CDR3 is TGCGCCAGCAGCCAAGGGCCGGGGGGCGCCAACATTGAAGCCCAAGAGACCCAGTACTTC.